This T cell receptor (beta chain) is from a study of control samples from healthy donors and cancer patients. The CDR3 has 15 residues. J lost 0 bases, V lost 7 bases, and 8 bases had no gene match. Germline loops: CDR1 SNHLY, CDR2 FYNNEI. Clones were sequenced by immunoSEQ multiplex PCR, and TCRdb holds only the in-frame ones, with some missing. The sample consists of approximately 97,000 clones, approximately 86% of them appearing once. The rearrangement uses TRBV2 and TRBJ2-7; 8 bases map to TRBD1. Sequenced: blood. This receptor was identified in a man under 40 in good health. CDR3 in DNA: TGTGCCAGCACTCCAGGGGGCCCCCTCTCCTACGAGCAGTACTTC. Protein sequence: CASTPGGPLSYEQYF.